This T cell receptor beta chain comes out of a study of post-analysis software for immune sequencing data. The wider study: Disease trajectories encompassed relapsing-remitting, secondary progressive and progressive-relapsing multiple sclerosis.

Study results and limitations: Batch-matched samples strongly co-clustered by F measure. A few TRBV segments (TRBV5-6, TRBV5-1 and TRBV20-1 among them) occurred more frequently in patients than in controls.

The ends were cut back, 6 bases at V and 6 bases at J, with 12 bases in the middle. The CDR3 has 14 amino acids. Comment on this clonotype: The antigen remains undetermined.

Unique molecular identifiers were carried by the TCR beta cDNA libraries. MiXCR was run by TCRdb on the PCR reads, yielding one entry per CDR3 protein. The table shows roughly 540,000 distinct CDR3 sequences, with less than 40% occurring only once. This chain connects TRBV12-3 or TRBV12-4 to TRBJ1-6; maybe TRBD1 (6 bases). The sequence came from a girl aged 2 to 17 with multiple sclerosis. The sample taken for sequencing was blood. CDR3 sequence reads: CASRPGQLNSPLHF. Written as DNA, the CDR3 is TGTGCCAGCAGACCTGGACAGCTTAATTCACCCCTCCACTTT.